The entry that follows covers one T cell receptor (beta chain) sequence. The data originate from a study of blood T cell repertoires in COVID-19. Study summary: Researchers got acute and convalescent COVID-19 samples from the United States, Italy and Spain. The analysed material was cDNA or gDNA that came from T cells, B-cell-depleted T cells, or PBMCs.

Some clones are missing from TCRdb's copy, which holds only in-frame ones; the method was immunoSEQ multiplex PCR. The profile covers 93,000 or so clones, with about 87% appearing a single time and around 13% taken by the ten largest. V trimming: 4 bases; J trimming: 4 bases; junction bases outside the gene matches: 7. Germline values: CDR1 KGHDR, CDR2 SFDVKD. CDR3 length: 16 residues. The chain combines TRBV24-1 with TRBJ2-1; 9 bases are shared with TRBD1. The sequence derives from a human donor in a cohort sampled during active or convalescent COVID-19. The sample taken for sequencing was peripheral blood. CDR3 sequence (DNA): TGTGCCACCAGTGACCCAGACAGGGGGGCTTACAATGAGCAGTTCTTC. It codes for CATSDPDRGAYNEQFF.